This TCR beta chain is drawn from a study of human T cells and chemical hapten exposure. TCRdb re-called the RACE reads through MiXCR, storing one row per CDR3 protein. The table has around 300,000 distinct CDR3 sequences, around 5% seen once. Time point given: pre-sensitization, week 0. Stated treatment: therapeutic diphenylcyclopropenone sensitization with weekly scalp DPC. Germline trimming cut 1 base from V and 3 bases from J; bases unmatched to any gene: 2. The length of the CDR3 is 14 residues. This clonotype came up many times. The chain recombines TRBV12-3 or TRBV12-4 with TRBJ2-5; 7 bases are a match to TRBD1. The material was whole blood, obtained in connection with sensitization to the hapten diphenylcyclopropenone (DPC). The clonotype originates from a woman younger than 35 with alopecia areata. Some clones in this sample may be carry-over from other donors' samples. Here the CDR3 reads CASSLGQGKETQYF. The CDR3 DNA is TGTGCCAGCAGTTTAGGACAGGGAAAAGAGACCCAGTACTTC.